The present TCR beta chain was sequenced within a study of CD8+CD57+ T cells in acquired aplastic anemia. Study-level information: DNA recovered from sorted CD4+ and CD8+ cells had a mean of approximately 3.2 ug.

The template used for profiling TCR beta VDJ and CDR3 was genomic DNA. TCRdb fed the reads into MiXCR, producing one record per CDR3 protein. Of some 410,000 distinct CDR3 sequences listed, 55% to 75% are singletons. To note about this clonotype: Antigen: not known. Likely a read error: the CDR3 ends without its conserved phenylalanine or tryptophan. The DNA is left out, because the CDR3 cannot be placed on it with certainty; the CDR3 is given as TCRdb lists it.

Study-level findings and limits: In CD8+ cells, Simpson's diversity showed no significant difference between patients and controls. Shared by patients and controls, roughly 28 CD8+ CDR3s were abundant in patients.

CDR1 and CDR2 from the germline V gene are SGHTA and FQGNSA. The CDR3 has 11 residues if both end residues are counted. The sequence was collected from a human donor in good health, serving as a control. The sample consisted of sorted CD4+, CD8+, or CD8+CD57+ T cells (not recorded which) from PBMCs. The chain combines TRBV7-2 with TRBJ1-1. This CDR3 reads CASSFQAEAHS.